The 14 T cell receptor beta chains listed next were all sequenced from one sample in a study of cytomegalovirus exposure and HLA in healthy donors. Primers for the PCR totalled 60 Vbeta and 13 Jbeta. Sequenced by immunoSEQ multiplex PCR; TCRdb stores in-frame clones only, minus some. The sample shows 150,000 to 200,000 clones, over 60% of them seen only once. The sequenced sample consisted of PBMCs. Every receptor here comes from a man aged 50-59 years in good health and CMV-seropositive.

This chain connects TRBV7-8 to TRBJ2-7, with TRBD2 matching 9 bases. Germline CDR1 is SGHVS and CDR2 is FQNEAQ. V trimming: 5 bases; J trimming: 2 bases; junction bases outside the gene matches: 13. CDR3 length equals 17 residues. This chain's CDR3 is CASSQEVLSGGAYEQYF. Written as DNA, the CDR3 is TGTGCCAGCAGCCAGGAGGTCCTTAGCGGGGGCGCCTACGAGCAGTACTTC.

In its sample, this clone was seen a few times. The CDR3 DNA reads TGTGCCATCAGTGTAGGAGGGACGAACTACGAGCAGTACGTC. This codes for CAISVGGTNYEQYV. The chain carries TRBV10-3 and TRBJ2-7; D possibly corresponds to TRBD2 (6 bases). V gave up 4 bases and J gave up 3 bases, with 13 bases separating them. This CDR3 is 14 amino acids long. Germline lookup yields CDR1 ENHRY and CDR2 SYGVKD.

The rearrangement uses TRBV7-9 and TRBJ2-3; TRBD2 is a possible D gene (7 bases). The CDR3 contains 14 residues. Trimming cost V 5 bases and J 6 bases, with 15 bases left between them. CDR1 is SEHNR and CDR2 is FQNEAQ in the germline V gene (reference sequence). This CDR3 reads CASSVRGALDTQYF. Here the CDR3 DNA reads TGTGCCAGCAGCGTCCGGGGGGCCCTGGATACGCAGTATTTT.

The chain has TRBV28 and TRBJ1-1; D not certain. In germline, CDR1 is MDHEN, CDR2 SYDVKM. Trimming shortened V by 7 bases and J by 4 bases, and 16 bases separated the two germline ends. The CDR3 is made up of 14 amino acids. CDR3 nucleotide sequence: TGTGCCAGCAAGTTTTCGGCCAGACTCACTGAAGCTTTCTTT. This codes for CASKFSARLTEAFF.

This rearrangement joins TRBV13 to TRBJ1-1, with D tentatively TRBD1 (5 bases). The CDR3 sequence is 14 residues long. Germline V gene sequence: CDR1 PRHDT, CDR2 FYEKMQ (reference sequence). Trimming pared 1 base from V and 6 bases from J, leaving 12 bases between. The CDR3 DNA reads as TGTGCCAGCAGCTTAGAGGACATATATCCTGAAGCTTTCTTT. As protein: CASSLEDIYPEAFF.

V and J are TRBV6-5 and TRBJ2-1; D is undetermined. There are 16 residues in the CDR3. The germline V gene has CDR1 MNHEY and CDR2 SVGAGI. The V end was cut by 0 bases, the J end by 0 bases, with 9 bases between. CDR3: CASSYSGASSYNEQFF. The DNA for the CDR3 is TGTGCCAGCAGTTACTCTGGAGCTAGCTCCTACAATGAGCAGTTCTTC.

In nucleotides, the CDR3 is TGTGCCAGCAGTGACTCGACAGGGGGCCAGTACTTC. Encoded protein: CASSDSTGGQYF. The V gene is TRBV6-4, the J gene TRBJ2-7; TRBD1 agrees at 10 bases. The CDR3 is 12 amino acids. CDR1 and CDR2 (germline): MRHNA, SNTAGT. V trimming: 0 bases; J trimming: 10 bases; junction bases outside the gene matches: 0.

This clone was counted only a few times. One end of the junction does not line up with germline, which may come from a read error. The gene calls are TRBV28 and TRBJ1-2, with D hard to call. The CDR3 length is 14 residues. CDR1 and CDR2 (germline): MDHEN, SYDVKM. CDR3 residues: CASSLEALNQIRYF. The CDR3 region has the DNA TGTGCCAGCAGTTTAGAAGCCTTAAACCAAATCCGGTACTTC.

This clone was seen a few times. This sample also contains other DNA sequences that code for the same CDR3. The gene calls are TRBV2 and TRBJ2-5; possible D gene TRBD2, 6 bases. Germline CDR1 reads SNHLY; CDR2 reads FYNNEI. The germline V and J ends were trimmed by 2 bases and 5 bases, with 9 bases remaining between them. The CDR3 length is 13 residues. CDR3 nucleotide sequence: TGTGCCAGCAGTGAATTGGAGGGGGAGACCCAGTACTTC. Protein: CASSELEGETQYF.

The gene calls are TRBV6-5 and TRBJ1-5, with a tentative D call TRBD1 (6 bases). The V gene's germline CDR1 is MNHEY and CDR2 SVGAGI. V lost 6 bases and J 4 bases, leaving 13 bases between the germline ends. CDR3 size: 14 residues. CDR3 nucleotide sequence: TGTGCCAGCAGGTTCACAGGGCGGAATCAGCCCCAGCATTTT. It is translated as CASRFTGRNQPQHF.

V gene TRBV19 combines with J gene TRBJ1-2, with TRBD1 matching 7 bases. CDR1 and CDR2 (germline): LNHDA, SQIVND (reference sequence). The J segment lost 5 bases and the V segment lost 0 bases, leaving 6 bases of the junction unmatched. The CDR3 extends over 15 amino acids. This chain's CDR3 is CASSIDPGTAYGYTF. The CDR3, as DNA: TGTGCCAGTAGTATAGACCCCGGGACAGCGTATGGCTACACCTTC. Together with reference TRBV19 and TRBJ1-2, the CDR3 gives the full variable domain: DGGITQSPKYLFRKEGQNVTLSCEQNLNHDAMYWYRQDPGQGLRLIYYSQIVNDFQKGDIAEGYSVSREKKESFPLTVTSAQKNPTAFYLCASSIDPGTAYGYTFGSGTRLTVV.

The J gene is TRBJ1-1, the V gene TRBV29-1, with 7 positions matching TRBD1. The CDR3 is 12 residues long. J lost 3 bases, V lost 6 bases, and 4 bases had no gene match. CDR1 and CDR2 (germline): SQVTM, ANQGSEA. Here the CDR3 reads CSVRQGHTEAFF. DNA for the CDR3: TGCAGCGTGCGACAGGGCCACACTGAAGCTTTCTTT.

The CDR3 sequence is CASSAGLTGYTF. Written as DNA, the CDR3 is TGTGCCAGCAGCGCAGGGTTAACGGGCTACACCTTC. The chain links TRBV4-2 to TRBJ1-2; possible D gene TRBD1, 5 bases. Per the germline V gene, CDR1 is LGHNA and CDR2 is YNFKEQ. The CDR3 loop spans 12 amino acids. The ends were cut back, 5 bases at V and 8 bases at J, with 12 bases in the middle.

The chain has TRBV5-1 and TRBJ1-6; unclear D gene. Trimming shortened V by 0 bases and J by 2 bases, and 12 bases separated the two germline ends. Per germline, CDR1 SGHRS and CDR2 YFSETQ. The CDR3 consists of 17 residues. The CDR3 DNA is TGCGCCAGCAGCTTGGGGGAGGGAAAGGCCTATAATTCACCCCTCCACTTT. Its translation: CASSLGEGKAYNSPLHF.